This T cell receptor beta chain was sequenced for a study of shared clonotypes between healthy human individuals. General study points: Clonotype sharing levels among donors were expected to vary with sequencing depth. Clonotypes not shared had lower generation probabilities than those common to all four donors.

With respect to this clone: Its antigen is unknown.

TCRdb's copy holds only in-frame clones and misses some; the assay was immunoSEQ multiplex PCR. The sample records some 580,000 clones, around 97% being singletons. The sample taken for sequencing was naive CD4+ T cells sorted from blood. The subset: CD45RA+ positively selected. This sequence originates from a woman aged 25 to 39 in good health.

The CDR3, as DNA: TGTGCCAGCAGTCTTCGGACAGGGCGAGAGACCCAGTACTTC. Its translation: CASSLRTGRETQYF. V usage is TRBV6-1 and J usage is TRBJ2-5, with 8 nucleotides matching TRBD1. V lost 5 bases to trimming and J lost 4 bases; unmatched junction nucleotides: 6. CDR3 size: 14 residues. Per the germline V gene, CDR1 is MNHNS and CDR2 is SASEGT.